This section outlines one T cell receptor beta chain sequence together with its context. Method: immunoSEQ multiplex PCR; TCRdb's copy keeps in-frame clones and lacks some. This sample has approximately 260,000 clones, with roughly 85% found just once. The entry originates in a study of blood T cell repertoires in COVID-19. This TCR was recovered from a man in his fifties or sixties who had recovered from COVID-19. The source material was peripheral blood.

CDR3 protein: CASSEVWGEQPQHF. The CDR3 DNA follows: TGTGCCAGCAGTGAAGTGTGGGGCGAGCAGCCCCAGCATTTT. This rearrangement joins TRBV6-1 to TRBJ1-5; D might be TRBD1 (5 bases). The germline V gene encodes CDR1 MNHNS and CDR2 SASEGT. The CDR3 runs 14 residues. Trimming stripped 1 base from V and 7 bases from J, with 11 bases between.